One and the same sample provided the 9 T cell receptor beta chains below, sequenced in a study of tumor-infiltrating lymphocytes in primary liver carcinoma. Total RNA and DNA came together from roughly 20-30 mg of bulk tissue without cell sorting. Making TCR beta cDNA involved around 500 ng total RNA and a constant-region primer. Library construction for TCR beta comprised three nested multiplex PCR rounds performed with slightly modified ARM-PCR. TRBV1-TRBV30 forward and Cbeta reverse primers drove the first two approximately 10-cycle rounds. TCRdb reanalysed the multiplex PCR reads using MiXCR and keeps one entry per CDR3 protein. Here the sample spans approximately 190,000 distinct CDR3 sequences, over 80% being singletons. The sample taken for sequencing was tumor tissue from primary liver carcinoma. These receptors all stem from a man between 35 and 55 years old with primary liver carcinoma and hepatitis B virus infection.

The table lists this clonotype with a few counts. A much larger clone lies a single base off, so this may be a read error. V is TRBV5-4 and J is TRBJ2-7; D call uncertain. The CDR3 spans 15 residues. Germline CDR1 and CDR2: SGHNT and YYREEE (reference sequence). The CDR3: CDSSSEDGFSYEQYF. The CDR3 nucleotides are TGTGACAGCAGCTCCGAAGACGGATTCTCCTACGAGCAGTACTTC.

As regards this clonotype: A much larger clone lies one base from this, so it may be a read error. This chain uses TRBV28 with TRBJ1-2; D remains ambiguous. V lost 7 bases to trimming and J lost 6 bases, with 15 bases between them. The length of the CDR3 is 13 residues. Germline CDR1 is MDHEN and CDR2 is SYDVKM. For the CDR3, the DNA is TGTGCCAGCATCAACAGACCCTTTGATGGCTACACCTTC. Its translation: CASINRPFDGYTF.

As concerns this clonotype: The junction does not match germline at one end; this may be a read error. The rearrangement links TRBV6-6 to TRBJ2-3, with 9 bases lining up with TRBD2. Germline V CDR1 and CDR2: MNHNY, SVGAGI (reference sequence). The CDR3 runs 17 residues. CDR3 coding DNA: TGTGCCAGTAGTCCCCACGTCAAGCGGGAGGAAATAGATATGCAGTATTTT. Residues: CASSPHVKREEIDMQYF.

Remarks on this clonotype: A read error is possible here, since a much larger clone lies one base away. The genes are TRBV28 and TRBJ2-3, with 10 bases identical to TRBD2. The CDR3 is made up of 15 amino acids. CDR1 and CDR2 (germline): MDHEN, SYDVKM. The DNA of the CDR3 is TGTGCCAGCAGTTTAACTAGCGGGATGGTAGATACGCATTATTTT. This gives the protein CASSLTSGMVDTHYF.

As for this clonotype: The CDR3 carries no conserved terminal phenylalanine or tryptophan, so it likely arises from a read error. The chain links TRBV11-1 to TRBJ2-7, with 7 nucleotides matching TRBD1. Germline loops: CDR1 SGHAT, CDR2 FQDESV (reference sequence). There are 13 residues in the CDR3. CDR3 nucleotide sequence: TGTACCATCAGGGGGAAGCGATCCTACGAGCAGTACTTA. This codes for CTIRGKRSYEQYL.

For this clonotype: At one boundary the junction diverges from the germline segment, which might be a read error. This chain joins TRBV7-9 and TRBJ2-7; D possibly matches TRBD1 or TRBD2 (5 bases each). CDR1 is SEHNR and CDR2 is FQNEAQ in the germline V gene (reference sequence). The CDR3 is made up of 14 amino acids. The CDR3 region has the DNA TGTACCAGCGGCAGATCCGCGGCAGGGCCCGACCAGTACTTC. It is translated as CTSGRSAAGPDQYF.

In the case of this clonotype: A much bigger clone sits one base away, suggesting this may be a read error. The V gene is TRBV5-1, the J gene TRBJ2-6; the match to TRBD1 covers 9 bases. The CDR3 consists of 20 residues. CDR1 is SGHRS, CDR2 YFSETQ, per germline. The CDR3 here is CASSSPSMGQGSSGASVLTF. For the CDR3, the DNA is TGCGCCAGCAGCTCCCCTTCAATGGGACAGGGATCCTCTGGGGCCAGCGTCCTGACTTTC.

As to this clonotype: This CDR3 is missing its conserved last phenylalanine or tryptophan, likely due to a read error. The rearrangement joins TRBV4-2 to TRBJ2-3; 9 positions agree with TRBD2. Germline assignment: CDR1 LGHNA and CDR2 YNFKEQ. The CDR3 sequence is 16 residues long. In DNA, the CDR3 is TGTGCCAGCAGCCAGGACGGTAGCGGGAGATCAGAAACGCAGTATTTA. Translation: CASSQDGSGRSETQYL.

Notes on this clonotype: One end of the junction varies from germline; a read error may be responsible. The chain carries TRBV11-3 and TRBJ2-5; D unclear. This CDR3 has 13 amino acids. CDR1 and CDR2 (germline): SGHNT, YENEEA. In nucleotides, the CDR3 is TGTGCCAGCAGCCCGCGAACGATGGATGTACTGTTCTTC. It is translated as CASSPRTMDVLFF.